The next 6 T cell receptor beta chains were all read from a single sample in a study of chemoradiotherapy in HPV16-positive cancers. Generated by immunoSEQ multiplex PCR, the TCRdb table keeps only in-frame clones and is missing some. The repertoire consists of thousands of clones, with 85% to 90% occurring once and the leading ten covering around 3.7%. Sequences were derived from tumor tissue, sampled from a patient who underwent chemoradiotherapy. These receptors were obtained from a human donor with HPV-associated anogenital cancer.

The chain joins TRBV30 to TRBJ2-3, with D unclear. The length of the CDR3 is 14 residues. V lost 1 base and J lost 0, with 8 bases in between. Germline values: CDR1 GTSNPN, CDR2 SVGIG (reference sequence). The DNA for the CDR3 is TGTGCCTGGAGTGGCAAGGGCAGCACAGATACGCAGTATTTT. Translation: CAWSGKGSTDTQYF.

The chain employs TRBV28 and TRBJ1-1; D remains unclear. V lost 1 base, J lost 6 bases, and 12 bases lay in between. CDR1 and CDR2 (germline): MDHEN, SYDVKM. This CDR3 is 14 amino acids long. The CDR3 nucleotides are TGTGCCAGCAGTTTATCGATGGTCCTACCTGAAGCTTTCTTT. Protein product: CASSLSMVLPEAFF.

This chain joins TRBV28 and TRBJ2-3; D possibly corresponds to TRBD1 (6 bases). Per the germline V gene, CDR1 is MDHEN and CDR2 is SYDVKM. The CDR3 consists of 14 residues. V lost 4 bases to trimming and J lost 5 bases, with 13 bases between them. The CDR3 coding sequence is TGTGCCAGCAGTTCCGGACAGAGCCTAGATACGCAGTATTTT. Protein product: CASSSGQSLDTQYF.

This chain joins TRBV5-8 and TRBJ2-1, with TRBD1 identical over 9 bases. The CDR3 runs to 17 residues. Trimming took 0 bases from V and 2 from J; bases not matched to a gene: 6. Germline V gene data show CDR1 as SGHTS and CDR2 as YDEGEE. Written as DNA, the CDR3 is TGTGCCAGCAGCTTGGCAGGGGGACAGGGAGCCTACAATGAGCAGTTCTTC. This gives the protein CASSLAGGQGAYNEQFF.

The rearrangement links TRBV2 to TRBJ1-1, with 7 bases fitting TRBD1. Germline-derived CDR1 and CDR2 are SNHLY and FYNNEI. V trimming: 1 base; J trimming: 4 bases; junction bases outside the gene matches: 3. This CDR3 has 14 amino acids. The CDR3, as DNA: TGTGCCAGCAGTGAAGGACAGGGTTTCACTGAAGCTTTCTTT. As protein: CASSEGQGFTEAFF.

The CDR3 sequence: CASRERGYTF. DNA for the CDR3: TGTGCCAGCAGAGAGCGGGGCTACACCTTC. J is TRBJ1-2 and V is TRBV28; D is unresolved. The CDR3 loop spans 10 amino acids. Between the trimmed V and J ends, which lost 6 bases and 8 bases, there was a span of 7 bases. Germline V gene lookup returns CDR1 MDHEN and CDR2 SYDVKM.